Below are 28 T cell receptor beta chains sequenced from a single sample in a study of T cell responses to AZD1222 COVID-19 vaccine. Using immunoSEQ multiplex PCR, the repertoire was profiled, and TCRdb retains in-frame clones only, with some absent. The data show some 150,000 clones, with around 90% seen just once and 3.5% to 4.5% held by the top ten. This material consisted of peripheral blood, taken on day 0 of AZD1222 vaccination. The source is an adult in good health.

The chain employs TRBV28 and TRBJ1-2; D gene uncertain. The V gene's germline CDR1 is MDHEN and CDR2 SYDVKM. This CDR3 contains 16 residues. Trimming shortened V by 2 bases and J by 3 bases, and 16 bases separated the two germline ends. CDR3 DNA: TGTGCCAGCAGTTTAGGCGTCCAGGATCGCGACTATGGCTACACCTTC. Translated: CASSLGVQDRDYGYTF.

The chain recombines TRBV29-1 with TRBJ2-5; either TRBD1 or TRBD2 may fit D (5 bases each). Germline V CDR1 and CDR2: SQVTM, ANQGSEA. The CDR3 spans 12 residues. Trimming shortened V by 6 bases and J by 8 bases, and 16 bases separated the two germline ends. In nucleotides, the CDR3 is TGCAGCGTAATGGGACCGTTTTTTACCCAGTACTTC. This codes for CSVMGPFFTQYF.

V gene TRBV12-3 or TRBV12-4 combines with J gene TRBJ2-7, with D possibly matching TRBD2 (5 bases). Deletions cut 3 bases from V and 3 bases from J, with 9 bases between. This CDR3 is built from 13 residues. CDR3 sequence (DNA): TGTGCCAGCAGTTTCGGGGAAATCTACGAGCAGTACTTC. This sequence encodes CASSFGEIYEQYF.

The chain uses TRBV6-1 and TRBJ1-4, with TRBD1 identical over 7 bases. CDR1 is MNHNS and CDR2 is SASEGT in the germline V gene. Trimming took 4 bases from V and 7 from J; bases not matched to a gene: 18. CDR3 length: 18 amino acids. The CDR3 region has the DNA TGTGCCAGCAGTGGCCTCCGGGACAGCTCTTGGCTGGGTGAAAAACTGTTTTTT. Encoded protein: CASSGLRDSSWLGEKLFF.

This chain joins TRBV12-3 or TRBV12-4 and TRBJ1-6; a possible D gene is TRBD1 (5 bases). The length of the CDR3 is 13 residues. The germline V and J ends were trimmed by 6 bases and 10 bases, with 13 bases remaining between them. This chain's CDR3 is CASRSRRDSPLHF. CDR3 bases: TGTGCCAGCAGGAGCAGAAGGGACTCACCCCTCCACTTT.

J is TRBJ2-2 and V is TRBV7-2; 9 nucleotides align to TRBD2. The trim removed 5 bases at V and 0 bases at J, leaving 7 bases unmatched. Germline V CDR1 and CDR2: SGHTA, FQGNSA. The CDR3 consists of 17 residues. This chain's CDR3 is CASSEYPSGANTGELFF. CDR3 coding DNA: TGTGCCAGCAGCGAATACCCTAGCGGGGCGAACACCGGGGAGCTGTTTTTT.

The gene calls are TRBV9 and TRBJ2-7; 7 positions agree with TRBD1. The CDR3 runs to 14 residues. J gave up 6 bases and V 1 base, and 7 bases lay outside the gene matches. Germline V CDR1 and CDR2: SGDLS, YYNGEE. CDR3 region: CASSVRQGTGEQYF. For the CDR3, the DNA is TGTGCCAGCAGCGTACGACAGGGAACGGGCGAGCAGTACTTC.

This clone was observed a few times. The chain links TRBV9 to TRBJ2-1; TRBD2 matches at 9 bases. The length of the CDR3 is 15 residues. Unmatched junction bases numbered 9, after V lost 4 bases and J lost 7 bases. Per the germline V gene, CDR1 is SGDLS and CDR2 is YYNGEE. CDR3 coding DNA: TGTGCCAGCAGCCGCAGGACTAGCGATTTTAATGAGCAGTTCTTC. This encodes CASSRRTSDFNEQFF.

The genes are TRBV15 and TRBJ2-2, with D possibly TRBD2 on 5 matching bases. Trimming stripped 5 bases from V and 6 bases from J, with 7 bases between. The CDR3 has 12 residues. Germline V gene sequence: CDR1 LNHNV, CDR2 YYDKDF (reference sequence). CDR3 nucleotides: TGTGCCACCAGCGGACTTCCCGGGGAGCTGTTTTTT. Its protein product is CATSGLPGELFF.

Here the CDR3 reads CASAYDRIFGTGELFF. The CDR3 DNA reads TGTGCTAGTGCCTATGACAGGATCTTTGGCACCGGGGAGCTGTTTTTT. This chain joins TRBV12-5 and TRBJ2-2; perhaps TRBD1 as D (6 bases). The germline V gene encodes CDR1 LGHNT and CDR2 FRNRAP. This CDR3 region has 16 residues. V was trimmed by 7 bases and J by 4 bases, leaving 19 bases between them.

This clone showed up just once. The V gene is TRBV12-5, the J gene TRBJ2-3; 7 nucleotides align to TRBD1. Trimming removed 1 base from V and 5 bases from J; junction bases left unmatched: 3. Germline-derived CDR1 and CDR2 are LGHNT and FRNRAP. The CDR3 totals 14 residues. The CDR3 DNA reads TGTGCTAGTGGTTTGGACAGGGGTGAAGATACGCAGTATTTT. Protein product: CASGLDRGEDTQYF. Full variable domain (remainder filled in from reference TRBV12-5 and TRBJ2-3): DARVTQTPRHKVTEMGQEVTMRCQPILGHNTVFWYRQTMMQGLELLAYFRNRAPLDDSGMPKDRFSAEMPDATLATLKIQPSEPRDSAVYFCASGLDRGEDTQYFGPGTRLTVL.

Only one count was recorded for this clone. The chain carries TRBV11-3 and TRBJ2-3; TRBD2 matches at 9 bases. Germline assignment: CDR1 SGHNT and CDR2 YENEEA. V dropped 5 bases and J dropped 4; count of bases not matched to a gene: 7. The length of the CDR3 is 15 residues. The CDR3 DNA reads as TGTGCCAGCAGCCGCGGGGGGGGTAGGGCAGATACGCAGTATTTT. Amino acid sequence: CASSRGGGRADTQYF. The whole variable domain, remainder taken from reference TRBV11-3 and TRBJ2-3, is EAGVVQSPRYKIIEKKQPVAFWCNPISGHNTLYWYLQNLGQGPELLIRYENEEAVDDSQLPKDRFSAERLKGVDSTLKIQPAELGDSAVYLCASSRGGGRADTQYFGPGTRLTVL.

The CDR3 bases are TGTGCCAGTAGTATGATCGGGACAGGGGAAGGAGATGGCTACACCTTC. It translates to CASSMIGTGEGDGYTF. This rearrangement joins TRBV19 to TRBJ1-2, with 10 bases fitting TRBD1. Per the germline V gene, CDR1 is LNHDA and CDR2 is SQIVND (reference sequence). The CDR3 totals 16 residues. Losses at the gene ends were 3 bases for V and 6 bases for J; bases not matched to a gene: 10.

This chain joins TRBV9 and TRBJ2-7; TRBD2 matches 7 bases. Trimming removed 3 bases from V and 3 bases from J; junction bases left unmatched: 12. Germline loops: CDR1 SGDLS, CDR2 YYNGEE. This CDR3 is 16 amino acids long. CDR3 loop: CASSASGASTFYEQYF. The CDR3 DNA is TGTGCCAGCAGCGCTAGCGGAGCATCTACTTTCTACGAGCAGTACTTC.

The chain uses TRBV20-1 and TRBJ2-3; D unresolved. Germline V gene sequence: CDR1 DFQATT, CDR2 SNEGSKA (reference sequence). CDR3 length: 10 residues. V was pared by 3 bases and J by 4 bases, with 2 bases between. CDR3 residues: CSASSDTQYF. The CDR3 coding sequence is TGCAGTGCTAGCTCAGATACGCAGTATTTT.

The chain joins TRBV9 to TRBJ2-2; D is perhaps TRBD1 (6 bases). Trimming stripped 3 bases from V and 3 bases from J, with 18 bases between. Germline lookup yields CDR1 SGDLS and CDR2 YYNGEE. The CDR3 is 17 residues long. The CDR3 coding sequence is TGTGCCAGCAGCGGCCCCCGAACAGGGCTTGACACCGGGGAGCTGTTTTTT. This encodes CASSGPRTGLDTGELFF.

The genes are TRBV9 and TRBJ2-1, with 16 bases aligning to TRBD2. V shed 4 bases and J 10 bases; nucleotides not matched to a gene: 11. CDR1 and CDR2 (germline): SGDLS, YYNGEE. The CDR3 extends over 17 amino acids. CDR3 in amino acids: CASSPGLAGGPIAEQFF. The CDR3 nucleotides are TGTGCCAGCAGCCCGGGACTAGCGGGAGGGCCGATCGCCGAGCAGTTCTTC.

The CDR3 nucleotides read TGCAGTGCTAGTTACCTAGCGGGGACCACAGATACGCAGTATTTT. Amino acid sequence: CSASYLAGTTDTQYF. The chain links TRBV20-1 to TRBJ2-3; TRBD2 matches at 9 bases. The CDR3 sequence is 15 residues long. Germline values: CDR1 DFQATT, CDR2 SNEGSKA (reference sequence). The V gene end was trimmed by 3 bases and the J gene end by 2 bases; junction bases not matched to a gene: 6.

The chain carries TRBV27 and TRBJ1-1; D ambiguous. The length of the CDR3 is 13 residues. Trimming stripped 0 bases from V and 0 bases from J, with 2 bases between. Per the germline V gene, CDR1 is MNHEY and CDR2 is SMNVEV (reference sequence). CDR3 sequence: CASSLSMNTEAFF. For the CDR3, the DNA is TGTGCCAGCAGTTTATCGATGAACACTGAAGCTTTCTTT.

This rearrangement joins TRBV9 to TRBJ1-1, with TRBD1 matching 7 bases. V dropped 0 bases and J dropped 3; count of bases not matched to a gene: 11. The CDR3 loop spans 17 amino acids. From germline, CDR1 is SGDLS and CDR2 YYNGEE. CDR3 in DNA: TGTGCCAGCAGCGTAGCTATACAGGGGATGGGGGACACTGAAGCTTTCTTT. This gives the protein CASSVAIQGMGDTEAFF.

J is TRBJ2-7 and V is TRBV28; no firm D call. Per germline, CDR1 MDHEN and CDR2 SYDVKM. V was shortened by 10 bases and J by 4 bases, with 5 bases between the two germline ends. The CDR3 spans 9 residues. The CDR3 DNA reads as TGTGCCAACCCGTACGAGCAGTACTTC. Residues: CANPYEQYF.

The chain links TRBV19 to TRBJ1-5; D remains ambiguous. CDR3 length: 12 residues. In germline, CDR1 is LNHDA, CDR2 SQIVND (reference sequence). Trimming stripped 7 bases from V and 4 bases from J, with 8 bases between. This CDR3 is CASNPGNQPQHF. Written as DNA, the CDR3 is TGTGCCAGTAACCCTGGAAATCAGCCCCAGCATTTT.

This clone appeared a single time. The J gene is TRBJ1-4, the V gene TRBV7-2; maybe TRBD1 (5 bases). The V end was cut by 2 bases, the J end by 4 bases, with 8 bases between. The germline gives CDR1 SGHTA, CDR2 FQGNSA. The CDR3 extends over 14 amino acids. CDR3 sequence (DNA): TGTGCCAGCAGCTTAACGACAGTTAATGAAAAACTGTTTTTT. It codes for CASSLTTVNEKLFF. The variable domain in full, with the rest retrieved from reference TRBV7-2 and TRBJ1-4, is GAGVSQSPSNKVTEKGKDVELRCDPISGHTALYWYRQSLGQGLEFLIYFQGNSAPDKSGLPSDRFSAERTGGSVSTLTIQRTQQEDSAVYLCASSLTTVNEKLFFGSGTQLSVL.

The chain recombines TRBV7-9 with TRBJ1-4; unclear D gene. V lost 0 bases to trimming and J lost 3 bases, with 8 bases between them. The CDR3 is 15 amino acids. CDR1 and CDR2 (germline): SEHNR, FQNEAQ (reference sequence). CDR3 residues: CASSLAEGPNEKLFF. Here the CDR3 DNA reads TGTGCCAGCAGCTTAGCTGAGGGCCCTAATGAAAAACTGTTTTTT.

The chain carries TRBV4-3 and TRBJ2-3; TRBD2 aligns across 8 bases. V dropped 0 bases and J dropped 3; count of bases not matched to a gene: 5. CDR1 and CDR2 from the germline V gene are LGHNA and YSLEER. This CDR3 is built from 16 residues. For the CDR3, the DNA is TGCGCCAGCAGCCAAGATATAGCGGGGAGGACAGATACGCAGTATTTT. Its translation is CASSQDIAGRTDTQYF.

The V call is TRBV7-2, the J call TRBJ1-1; 8 positions agree with TRBD1. The CDR3 consists of 13 residues. The germline CDR1 and CDR2 sequences are SGHTA and FQGNSA. V gave up 2 bases and J gave up 6 bases; unmatched junction bases: 2. CDR3 protein: CASSLPGGSEAFF. The CDR3 nucleotides are TGTGCCAGCAGCTTACCAGGGGGCTCTGAAGCTTTCTTT.

This clone was recorded once. This rearrangement joins TRBV5-4 to TRBJ2-2; tentatively, D is TRBD1 (6 bases). V lost 3 bases, J lost 5 bases, and 14 bases lay in between. Per the germline V gene, CDR1 is SGHNT and CDR2 is YYREEE (reference sequence). This CDR3 contains 15 residues. The CDR3 region has the DNA TGTGCCAGCAGCTCAGCCGGGACACAGACCGGGGAGCTGTTTTTT. This gives the protein CASSSAGTQTGELFF.

This rearrangement joins TRBV19 to TRBJ1-1; 8 bases are a match to TRBD1. CDR3 length equals 14 residues. V lost 6 bases, J lost 3 bases, and 6 bases stayed unmatched. Germline CDR1 is LNHDA and CDR2 is SQIVND (reference sequence). The CDR3 protein is CASRGDRTHTEAFF. In DNA form, the CDR3 reads TGTGCCAGTAGAGGGGACAGGACCCACACTGAAGCTTTCTTT.